This T cell receptor (beta chain) was captured by sequencing in a study of T cells in women clearing cervical HPV infection. Study in general: Cases were women with histologically confirmed HPV16-related CIN3 or worse, including 2 invasive cancers.

Clones were sequenced by immunoSEQ multiplex PCR, and TCRdb holds only the in-frame ones, with some missing. The repertoire table contains 30,000 or so clones. Each participant carried one incident cervical HPV16 infection only. Points on this clone: With the read ending 3 residues before the CDR3 end, the germline J gene is used to fill in that end.

The CDR3 has 11 residues. Germline V gene sequence: CDR1 KGHDR, CDR2 SFDVKD. The V and J ends lost 5 bases and 8 bases respectively, with 5 bases between them. The sequenced sample consisted of blood buffy coat. The sequence was obtained from a woman between 18 and 70 years old with a cervical HPV16 infection that either progressed to CIN3+ or cleared (not recorded which). The chain joins TRBV24-1 to TRBJ2-2; D gene ambiguous. The CDR3 sequence: CATSARGELFF. CDR3 DNA (partial): TGTGCCACCAGTGCAAGGGGGGAG.